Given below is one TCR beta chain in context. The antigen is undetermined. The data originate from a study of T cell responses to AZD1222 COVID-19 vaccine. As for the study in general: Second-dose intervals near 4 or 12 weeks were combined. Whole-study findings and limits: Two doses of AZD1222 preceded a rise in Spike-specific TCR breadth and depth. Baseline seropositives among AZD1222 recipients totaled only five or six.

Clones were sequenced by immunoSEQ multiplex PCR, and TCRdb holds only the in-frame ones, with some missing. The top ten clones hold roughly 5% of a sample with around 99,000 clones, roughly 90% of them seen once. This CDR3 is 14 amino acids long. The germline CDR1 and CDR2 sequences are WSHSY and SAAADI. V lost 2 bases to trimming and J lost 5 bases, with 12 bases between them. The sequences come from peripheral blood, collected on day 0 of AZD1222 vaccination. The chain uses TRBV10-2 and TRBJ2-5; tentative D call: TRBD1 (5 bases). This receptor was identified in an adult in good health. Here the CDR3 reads CASSEVQGGETQYF. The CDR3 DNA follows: TGCGCCAGCAGTGAGGTCCAGGGCGGCGAGACCCAGTACTTC.